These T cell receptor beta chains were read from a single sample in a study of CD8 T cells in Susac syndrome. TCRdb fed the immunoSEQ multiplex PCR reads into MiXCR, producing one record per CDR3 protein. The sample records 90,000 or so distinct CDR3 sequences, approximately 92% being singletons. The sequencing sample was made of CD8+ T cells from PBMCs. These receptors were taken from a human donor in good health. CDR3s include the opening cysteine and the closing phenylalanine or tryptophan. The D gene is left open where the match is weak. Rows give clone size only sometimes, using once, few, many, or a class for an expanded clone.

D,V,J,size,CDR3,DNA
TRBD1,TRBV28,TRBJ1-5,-,CASSSGQEDQPQHF,TGTGCCAGCAGTTCTGGACAGGAAGATCAGCCCCAGCATTTT
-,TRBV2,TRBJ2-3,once,CASLGARVGDTQYF,TGTGCCAGCCTTGGGGCCAGGGTAGGAGATACGCAGTATTTT
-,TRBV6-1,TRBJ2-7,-,CASSERVAGPSYEQYF,TGTGCCAGCAGTGAAAGAGTAGCAGGGCCTTCCTACGAGCAGTACTTC
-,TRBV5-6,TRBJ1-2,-,CASSLQSRSTDGYTF,TGTGCCAGCAGCTTGCAGTCAAGGTCTACCGATGGCTACACCTTC
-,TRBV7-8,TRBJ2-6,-,CASSWGSSGANVLTF,TGTGCCAGCAGCTGGGGGTCCTCTGGGGCCAACGTCCTGACTTTC
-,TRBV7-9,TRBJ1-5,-,CASSRLDQPQHF,TGTGCCAGCAGCCGTCTGGATCAGCCCCAGCATTTT
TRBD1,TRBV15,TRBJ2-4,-,CATSRVLGGQNIQCF,TGTGCCACCAGCAGGGTACTAGGGGGCCAAAACATTCAGTGCTTC
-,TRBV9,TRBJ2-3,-,CASSETSGSVTDTQYF,TGTGCCAGCAGCGAGACTTCAGGTTCCGTGACAGATACGCAGTATTTT
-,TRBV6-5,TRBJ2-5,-,CASSYSGGGETQYF,TGTGCCAGCAGTTACTCGGGGGGCGGAGAGACCCAGTACTTC
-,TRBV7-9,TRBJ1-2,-,CASSLGGVLQATEWGYTF,TGTGCCAGCAGCTTAGGGGGAGTTCTACAGGCCACAGAGTGGGGCTACACCTTC
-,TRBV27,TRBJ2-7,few,CASSLGGFEQYF,TGTGCCAGCAGTTTAGGAGGGTTCGAGCAGTACTTC
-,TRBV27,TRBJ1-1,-,CASRPAGGTEAFF,TGTGCCAGCAGACCCGCGGGGGGCACTGAAGCTTTCTTT
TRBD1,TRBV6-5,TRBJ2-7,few,CASSNHLRQGGNYEQYF,TGTGCCAGCAGTAACCATTTAAGACAGGGGGGTAACTACGAGCAGTACTTC
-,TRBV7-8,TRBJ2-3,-,CASSIYTDTQYF,TGTGCCAGCAGCATCTACACAGATACGCAGTATTTT
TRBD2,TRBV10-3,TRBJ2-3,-,CAISPSGANTDTQYF,TGTGCCATCTCTCCTAGCGGAGCAAACACAGATACGCAGTATTTT
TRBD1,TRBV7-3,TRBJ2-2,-,CASSQIGTEGTGELFF,TGTGCCAGCAGCCAAATCGGGACAGAGGGCACCGGGGAGCTGTTTTTT
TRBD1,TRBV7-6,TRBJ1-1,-,CASSSHPGTGNTEAFF,TGTGCCAGCAGCTCCCACCCGGGGACAGGTAACACTGAAGCTTTCTTT